This T cell receptor beta chain is drawn from a study of T-cell reconstitution after alpha-beta-depleted transplantation in children. This clonotype was seen ten or more times. As it was prepared, the TCRbeta library received unique molecular identifiers. TCRdb analysed the PCR reads with MiXCR anew, one entry per CDR3 protein. The table records a few hundred thousand distinct CDR3 sequences, about 6.6% of them present only once. The CDR3 covers 13 residues. The V and J ends lost 3 bases and 1 base respectively, with 6 bases between them. The TCR originated in a boy younger than 10 with acute lymphoblastic leukemia, due to receive a stem cell transplant. The starting material was PBMCs, obtained before TCRalphabeta/CD19-depleted stem cell transplant. The chain couples TRBV12-3 or TRBV12-4 to TRBJ1-2; D gene uncertain. CDR3 in DNA: TGTGCCAGCAGTTTCAGTAATAACTATGGCTACACCTTC. Protein sequence: CASSFSNNYGYTF.